These T cell receptor beta chains were read from a single sample in a study of T cell responses to AZD1222 COVID-19 vaccine. Some clones are missing from TCRdb's copy, which holds only in-frame ones; the method was immunoSEQ multiplex PCR. The sample consists of about 120,000 clones, 85% to 95% of them appearing once. This specimen consisted of peripheral blood, obtained 28 days after the second AZD1222 dose. These receptor sequences come from an adult who received the AZD1222 COVID-19 vaccine. Both conserved end residues are part of each CDR3. Each record gives: clone size, V gene, J gene, D gene, CDR3 DNA, CDR3 protein. A D gene is named only where the DNA matches it firmly. Some rows have no size entry. The others give once, few or many, or a class for an expanded clone.

size: NA; V: TRBV7-8; J: TRBJ1-5; D: NA; DNA: TGTGCCAGCAGCTTAGCTAACAGGAATATCAATCAGCCCCAGCATTTT; CDR3: CASSLANRNINQPQHF
size: NA; V: TRBV5-1; J: TRBJ2-3; D: TRBD2; DNA: TGCGCCAGCAGCTTGCCCCCCTCTAGCGGGCTTTCTAGCACAGATACGCAGTATTTT; CDR3: CASSLPPSSGLSSTDTQYF
size: NA; V: TRBV9; J: TRBJ2-2; D: NA; DNA: TGTGCCAGCAGCCCCGATGGACGGAACACCGGGGAGCTGTTTTTT; CDR3: CASSPDGRNTGELFF
size: NA; V: TRBV27; J: TRBJ2-7; D: TRBD2; DNA: TGTGCCAGCAGTTTTATCGCGGGAGCTCCCTACGAGCAGTACTTC; CDR3: CASSFIAGAPYEQYF
size: NA; V: TRBV7-8; J: TRBJ2-2; D: NA; DNA: TGTGCCAGCAGCGTAAGGGGTACCGGGGAGCTGTTTTTT; CDR3: CASSVRGTGELFF
size: NA; V: TRBV5-1; J: TRBJ2-1; D: NA; DNA: TGCGCCAGCACCCTCGACAATGAGCAGTTCTTC; CDR3: CASTLDNEQFF
size: NA; V: TRBV6-6; J: TRBJ1-3; D: NA; DNA: TGTGCCAGCAGTTACGGTACTGGAAACACCATATATTTT; CDR3: CASSYGTGNTIYF
size: NA; V: TRBV6-5; J: TRBJ2-3; D: NA; DNA: TGTGCCAGCAGGGAGTGGAGGACAGATACGCAGTATTTT; CDR3: CASREWRTDTQYF
size: NA; V: TRBV4-1; J: TRBJ2-1; D: TRBD2; DNA: TGCGCCAGCAGCCAAGATGGGCGGGGGGGCATCGATGAGCAGTTCTTC; CDR3: CASSQDGRGGIDEQFF
size: NA; V: TRBV19; J: TRBJ1-4; D: TRBD1; DNA: TGTGCCAGTAGACCTGACAGGGGATCTGAAAAACTGTTTTTT; CDR3: CASRPDRGSEKLFF
size: NA; V: TRBV23-1; J: TRBJ2-3; D: NA; DNA: TGCGCCAGCAGCCACGGCCGTAAGTCCCAGTCGGATACGCAGTATTTT; CDR3: CASSHGRKSQSDTQYF
size: few; V: TRBV12-3/TRBV12-4; J: TRBJ1-1; D: NA; DNA: TGTGCCAGCAGCCTGACAAGAACTGAAGCTTTCTTT; CDR3: CASSLTRTEAFF
size: NA; V: TRBV4-2; J: TRBJ2-1; D: TRBD2; DNA: TGTGCCAGCAGCCAAGGCCGCCTAGCGGGAGGGCTGGGTAATGAGCAGTTCTTC; CDR3: CASSQGRLAGGLGNEQFF
size: once; V: TRBV6-5; J: TRBJ2-1; D: NA; DNA: TGTGCCAGCAGTTATTCGGGGATCAATGAGCAGTTCTTC; CDR3: CASSYSGINEQFF
size: NA; V: TRBV10-1; J: TRBJ2-7; D: NA; DNA: TGCGCCAGCAGTGAGGGACCCTCGCCCTACGAGCAGTACTTC; CDR3: CASSEGPSPYEQYF
size: NA; V: TRBV3-1/TRBV3-2; J: TRBJ2-7; D: TRBD1; DNA: TGTGCCAGCAGCCAAGGGTGGGACAGGGGGTTGGGCGAGCAGTACTTC; CDR3: CASSQGWDRGLGEQYF
size: few; V: TRBV6-4; J: TRBJ2-4; D: TRBD2; DNA: TGTGCCAGCAGTGACTCTGAGGGACTAGCGGGGGAGGGACCAAACATTCAGTACTTC; CDR3: CASSDSEGLAGEGPNIQYF
size: NA; V: TRBV3-1/TRBV3-2; J: TRBJ2-3; D: NA; DNA: TGTGCCAGCAGCCAAGCAGGGATTACAGATACGCAGTATTTT; CDR3: CASSQAGITDTQYF
size: NA; V: TRBV7-9; J: TRBJ2-3; D: TRBD2; DNA: TGTGCCAGCAGCTTGGACGGGAGGCCAGATACGCAGTATTTT; CDR3: CASSLDGRPDTQYF
size: NA; V: TRBV7-9; J: TRBJ1-2; D: NA; DNA: TGTGCCAGCAGCTTAGTGTCTCTTTATGGCTACACCTTC; CDR3: CASSLVSLYGYTF
size: NA; V: TRBV7-9; J: TRBJ1-1; D: NA; DNA: TGTGCCAGCAGCTTAGGCCCAGGAGCTTTCTTT; CDR3: CASSLGPGAFF
size: NA; V: TRBV10-3; J: TRBJ2-3; D: NA; DNA: TGTGCCATCAGCCGAGTGGAGTCAGATACGCAGTATTTT; CDR3: CAISRVESDTQYF
size: NA; V: TRBV4-3; J: TRBJ1-1; D: NA; DNA: TGCGCCAGCAGCCAAGATCCATCAGGGAACACTGAAGCTTTCTTT; CDR3: CASSQDPSGNTEAFF
size: NA; V: TRBV4-2; J: TRBJ1-1; D: TRBD1; DNA: TGTGCCAGCAGTGACAGGGGGGTGGTAACTGAAGCTTTCTTT; CDR3: CASSDRGVVTEAFF
size: NA; V: TRBV5-6; J: TRBJ2-5; D: TRBD2; DNA: TGTGCCAGCAGCTCCTTTAGCGGGAACGGTGAGACCCAGTACTTC; CDR3: CASSSFSGNGETQYF
size: few; V: TRBV7-9; J: TRBJ2-1; D: TRBD2; DNA: TGTGCCAGCAGCCCGACTAGCGGGAGGTCTATGAATGAGCAGTTCTTC; CDR3: CASSPTSGRSMNEQFF
size: NA; V: TRBV6-2/TRBV6-3; J: TRBJ1-2; D: NA; DNA: TGTGCCAGCAGTTCGGCTGAAGCTAACTATGGCTACACCTTC; CDR3: CASSSAEANYGYTF
size: NA; V: TRBV29-1; J: TRBJ2-7; D: NA; DNA: TGCAGCGTTGCGGACGGATCCTACGAGCAGTACTTC; CDR3: CSVADGSYEQYF
size: NA; V: TRBV27; J: TRBJ1-1; D: TRBD1; DNA: TGTGCCAGCGGAATACCGGGACAGGGCTCCACTGAAGCTTTCTTT; CDR3: CASGIPGQGSTEAFF
size: NA; V: TRBV21-1; J: TRBJ1-5; D: NA; DNA: TGTGCCAGCAAGCCACAGGGATGGGCCCCTTACAATCAGCCCCAGCATTTT; CDR3: CASKPQGWAPYNQPQHF
size: NA; V: TRBV27; J: TRBJ2-3; D: TRBD2; DNA: TGTGCCAGCAGGCCTCTAGCGGAAAGAAGCGGGGATACGCAGTATTTT; CDR3: CASRPLAERSGDTQYF
size: once; V: TRBV4-1; J: TRBJ2-7; D: NA; DNA: TGCGCCAGCAGCCAAGTCAGGGGTTTCTCCTACGAGCAGTACTTC; CDR3: CASSQVRGFSYEQYF
size: NA; V: TRBV7-2; J: TRBJ2-7; D: TRBD2; DNA: TGTGCCAGCAGCTTAGAACGGGGGGGGACCTACGAGCAGTACTTC; CDR3: CASSLERGGTYEQYF
size: NA; V: TRBV7-2; J: TRBJ1-2; D: NA; DNA: TGTGCCAGCAGCCCGGGCTTGGGGTCGGGCTACACCTTC; CDR3: CASSPGLGSGYTF
size: NA; V: TRBV7-6; J: TRBJ2-2; D: TRBD2; DNA: TGTGCCAGCAGCTTACGTACTAGCGGGATCAATGACGGGGAGCTGTTTTTT; CDR3: CASSLRTSGINDGELFF
size: NA; V: TRBV9; J: TRBJ2-5; D: TRBD2; DNA: TGTGCCAGCAGCGTAGGGCTAGCGGGCGTCGAAGAGACCCAGTACTTC; CDR3: CASSVGLAGVEETQYF
size: NA; V: TRBV19; J: TRBJ1-2; D: NA; DNA: TGTGCCAGTAGTATAGATTGGGCGAGAGACCTTAACTATGGCTACACCTTC; CDR3: CASSIDWARDLNYGYTF
size: NA; V: TRBV7-8; J: TRBJ2-5; D: TRBD2; DNA: TGTGCCAGCAGCTTAGATAGCGGGGGGGCAGAGACCCAGTACTTC; CDR3: CASSLDSGGAETQYF
size: NA; V: TRBV5-1; J: TRBJ1-5; D: NA; DNA: TGCGCCAGCAGCCCCTGGGTTACGGATAGCAATCAGCCCCAGCATTTT; CDR3: CASSPWVTDSNQPQHF
size: once; V: TRBV6-5; J: TRBJ1-1; D: NA; DNA: TGTGCCAGCAGTCCTGCAGCTTTCACTGAAGCTTTCTTT; CDR3: CASSPAAFTEAFF
size: NA; V: TRBV5-1; J: TRBJ2-7; D: NA; DNA: TGCGCCAGCAGCCCCGTTGGGGATTCTTCCAAGCAGTACTTC; CDR3: CASSPVGDSSKQYF
size: NA; V: TRBV19; J: TRBJ2-2; D: NA; DNA: TGTGCCAGCCATAGGGCCGACCATAACACCGGGGAGCTGTTTTTT; CDR3: CASHRADHNTGELFF
size: NA; V: TRBV5-1; J: TRBJ1-1; D: NA; DNA: TGCGCCAGCAGCACGGACACTTACACTGAAGCTTTCTTT; CDR3: CASSTDTYTEAFF
size: NA; V: TRBV6-5; J: TRBJ2-1; D: NA; DNA: TGTGCCAGCAGTTCTAAGGGGGGTGAGACCTACAATGAGCAGTTCTTC; CDR3: CASSSKGGETYNEQFF
size: NA; V: TRBV18; J: TRBJ1-1; D: NA; DNA: TGTGCCAGCTCATCAACAGAAGACACTGAAGCTTTCTTT; CDR3: CASSSTEDTEAFF
size: once; V: TRBV6-4; J: TRBJ2-2; D: NA; DNA: TGTGCCAGCAGACTGGGACTCAACACCGGGGAGCTGTTTTTT; CDR3: CASRLGLNTGELFF
size: NA; V: TRBV29-1; J: TRBJ1-1; D: NA; DNA: TGCAGCGCTGCGGACGCTAGAACTGAAGCTTTCTTT; CDR3: CSAADARTEAFF
size: once; V: TRBV27; J: TRBJ2-1; D: NA; DNA: TGTGCCAGCAGTACAACCCGGGATCTCGCGGACAATGAGCAGTTCTTC; CDR3: CASSTTRDLADNEQFF
size: NA; V: TRBV9; J: TRBJ2-1; D: NA; DNA: TGTGCCAGCAGCGTACGGGACGGACGATACAATGAGCAGTTCTTC; CDR3: CASSVRDGRYNEQFF
size: NA; V: TRBV27; J: TRBJ1-5; D: NA; DNA: TGTGCCAGCAGTTTGACAAGCAATCAGCCCCAGCATTTT; CDR3: CASSLTSNQPQHF
size: NA; V: TRBV10-3; J: TRBJ2-7; D: NA; DNA: TGTGCCATCAGGGCGCAATTGGGCTCCTACGAGCAGTACTTC; CDR3: CAIRAQLGSYEQYF
size: NA; V: TRBV7-8; J: TRBJ2-1; D: NA; DNA: TGTGCCAGCAGCTTAGGCGGCCGAGGGGGGAATGAGCAGTTCTTC; CDR3: CASSLGGRGGNEQFF
size: NA; V: TRBV5-1; J: TRBJ2-7; D: NA; DNA: TGCGCCAGCAGCGGGACGGACGGCTACGAGCAGTACTTC; CDR3: CASSGTDGYEQYF
size: NA; V: TRBV10-3; J: TRBJ2-3; D: NA; DNA: TGTGCCATCAGTGATCAGGGAGTTGAAGATACGCAGTATTTT; CDR3: CAISDQGVEDTQYF
size: NA; V: TRBV4-3; J: TRBJ2-1; D: TRBD2; DNA: TGCGCCAGCAGCCAACTAGCGGGGGCAGGCTACAATGAGCAGTTCTTC; CDR3: CASSQLAGAGYNEQFF
size: NA; V: TRBV5-5; J: TRBJ2-6; D: TRBD2; DNA: TGTGCCAGCAGCTTGGCCGGGGAGGGGCTCTCGGGGGCCAACGTCCTGACTTTC; CDR3: CASSLAGEGLSGANVLTF
size: once; V: TRBV27; J: TRBJ2-3; D: NA; DNA: TGTGCCAGCAGTTTAACACGGAGCACAGATACGCAGTATTTT; CDR3: CASSLTRSTDTQYF
size: once; V: TRBV2; J: TRBJ1-2; D: TRBD1; DNA: TGTGCCAGCAGTCCTAACGCCGGGACAGCAGTAGGCTTC; CDR3: CASSPNAGTAVGF
size: once; V: TRBV5-1; J: TRBJ2-2; D: TRBD2; DNA: TGCGCCAGCAGCTTGGTAGGTGGCGGGGGTGCGAACACCGGGGAGCTGTTTTTT; CDR3: CASSLVGGGGANTGELFF